The 5 T cell receptor beta chains below come from one sample, sequenced in a study of T cells expressing NK-cell markers. After re-calling the 5' RACE reads, TCRdb lists one entry per CDR3 protein, DNA absent. This listing includes some 140,000 distinct CDR3 sequences. The sample comprised blood T cells: a sorted CD56 or NKG2C T cell subset, CD4+ or CD8+ T cells, or bulk PBMC T cells (not recorded which). These receptor sequences come from a woman between 50 and 59 years old in good health.

The chain combines TRBV4-1 with TRBJ1-3; the TCRdb call, TRBD1, lacks DNA for checking. Germline CDR1 and CDR2: MGHRA and YSYEKL. The length of the CDR3 is 15 residues. CDR3 loop: CASSLLTGDGNTIYF.

J is TRBJ1-1 and V is TRBV4-1; TCRdb calls TRBD1, which cannot be checked without DNA. CDR3 length: 16 residues. Germline V gene sequence: CDR1 MGHRA, CDR2 YSYEKL. This CDR3 reads CASSQELETGNTEAFF.

This chain links TRBV6-5 with TRBJ1-2; TCRdb's D call of TRBD1 is untestable without DNA. The CDR3 is 13 residues long. The V gene's germline CDR1 is MNHEY and CDR2 SVGAGI. CDR3 region: CASSYTGNYGYTF.

V gene TRBV20-1 combines with J gene TRBJ2-1; TCRdb returns TRBD2, unconfirmable since there is no DNA. The CDR3 is 14 amino acids. Germline V gene data show CDR1 as DFQATT and CDR2 as SNEGSKA (reference sequence). The CDR3 spells CSAVYRREYNEQFF.

The J gene is TRBJ2-2, the V gene TRBV6-6; absent DNA, TCRdb's TRBD2 call cannot be checked. Germline CDR1 and CDR2: MNHNY and SVGAGI (reference sequence). This CDR3 contains 18 residues. CDR3 region: CASSYSNPSGRGNGELFF.